This T cell receptor (beta chain) was profiled in a study of T cell responses to AZD1222 COVID-19 vaccine. Measured with immunoSEQ multiplex PCR; TCRdb has only the in-frame clones, and not every one. Here the sample spans about 25,000 clones, around 87% being singletons. Study-wide points: Targeting of unmutated variant regions was reportedly seen in nearly half of spike-specific TCRs. Repertoires were sampled only after the peak T cell response.

The germline V gene encodes CDR1 SGHDT and CDR2 YYEEEE. Trimming took off 0 bases at V and 7 bases at J, with 14 bases between the two ends. The length of the CDR3 is 15 residues. As to this clone: Its matching antigen is unknown.

V and J are TRBV5-6 and TRBJ1-3, with D tentatively TRBD1 (5 bases). This TCR was sampled from an adult who received the AZD1222 COVID-19 vaccine. The sequencing here drew on peripheral blood, taken 28 days after the second AZD1222 dose. The CDR3 bases are TGTGCCAGCAGCTTGGAGGCAGGGCTTAAGAACACCATATATTTT. Its protein is CASSLEAGLKNTIYF.